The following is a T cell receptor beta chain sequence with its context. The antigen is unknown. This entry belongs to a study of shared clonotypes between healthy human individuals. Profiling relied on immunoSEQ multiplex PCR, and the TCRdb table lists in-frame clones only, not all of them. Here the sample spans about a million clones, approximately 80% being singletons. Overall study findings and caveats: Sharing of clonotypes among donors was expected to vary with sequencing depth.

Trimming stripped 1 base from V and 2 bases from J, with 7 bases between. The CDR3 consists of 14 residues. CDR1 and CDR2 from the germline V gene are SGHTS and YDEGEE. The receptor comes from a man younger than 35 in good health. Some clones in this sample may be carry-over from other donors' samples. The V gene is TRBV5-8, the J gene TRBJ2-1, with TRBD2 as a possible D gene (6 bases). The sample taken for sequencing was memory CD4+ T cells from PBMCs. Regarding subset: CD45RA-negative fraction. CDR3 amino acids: CASSLWTTYNEQFF. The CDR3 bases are TGTGCCAGCAGCTTGTGGACTACCTACAATGAGCAGTTCTTC.